This T cell receptor (beta chain) came from a study of vaccination effects on CD4 cells after COVID-19. Study summary: Supplemented with 8.5 to 10 IU/ml IL-2 and 9.5 to 10 ug/ml peptides, more than 1.5 million PBMC per well were kept in culture.

V was trimmed by 2 bases and J by 5 bases, leaving 27 bases between them. CDR1 is SGHDN, CDR2 FVKESK, per germline. The CDR3 is 19 residues long. Regarding this clone: Its specificity is unknown.

Following an approximately 10-day culture, CD4+ T cells were purified. Generated by immunoSEQ multiplex PCR, the TCRdb table keeps only in-frame clones and is missing some. The sample has 50,000 to 70,000 clones, about two thirds seen once. The sequencing used CD4+ T cells from PBMCs cultured without peptide, collected before COVID-19 vaccination. The rearrangement uses TRBV14 and TRBJ1-2, with D possibly TRBD1 on 5 matching bases. The TCR originated in a human donor who had a prior SARS-CoV-2 infection. The CDR3 DNA is TGTGCCAGCAGCCAACTGCCTCCGGGACCCGGAGGTTGGTCGTATGGCTACACCTTC. Protein: CASSQLPPGPGGWSYGYTF.